The sequence of this TCR beta chain was determined in a study of T cell responses to AZD1222 COVID-19 vaccine. Findings of the study overall: Clonal diversity may have been underestimated, and the donors were mostly white British, with more females than males. No day 14 peak samples; only post-peak repertoires were characterized.

The CDR3 extends over 13 amino acids. V was trimmed by 1 base and J by 2 bases, leaving 3 bases between them. From germline, CDR1 is SEHNR and CDR2 FQNEAQ (reference sequence). To note about this clone: Its antigen is undetermined. The sample has other DNA sequences that encode this CDR3 too.

Assay used: immunoSEQ multiplex PCR; TCRdb lists only in-frame clones, some missing. In the table there are some 110,000 clones, about 88% of which are singletons. The chain carries TRBV7-9 and TRBJ2-1; D remains ambiguous. This sequence originates from an adult in good health. Here the sequenced sample was peripheral blood, taken on day 0 of AZD1222 vaccination. In nucleotides, the CDR3 is TGTGCCAGCAGCTTAGGGACCTACAATGAGCAGTTCTTC. This translates into CASSLGTYNEQFF.